The sequence of this T cell receptor beta chain was determined in a study of Graves' ophthalmopathy and Graves' hyperthyroidism. Study at large: There was a collection of peripheral blood at initial diagnosis, before any treatment.

There are a few counts of this clonotype. V shed 7 bases and J shed 2 bases, with 21 bases lying between them. The CDR3 sequence is 16 residues long. CDR1 is ENHRY, CDR2 SYGVKD, per germline. Pregnant or lactating patients and those with other autoimmune diseases or uncontrolled infections were excluded. RNA transcripts served as template for amplifying TCR beta CDR3 sequences. First-round RT-PCR relied on HTBI primers, and a second-round multiplex PCR came next. TCRdb used MiXCR to reprocess the multiplex PCR reads, holding one entry per CDR3 protein. The sample lists about 400,000 distinct CDR3 sequences, about 18% occurring once.

The clonotype originates from a woman under 30 with Graves' ophthalmopathy. This chain uses TRBV10-3 with TRBJ2-7; no clear D. Sequenced sample: peripheral blood. The chain's CDR3 is CAIKSRLFKNPYEQYF. CDR3 nucleotide sequence: TGTGCCATCAAGTCCAGACTTTTCAAAAACCCCTACGAGCAGTACTTC.